This TCR beta chain was profiled in a study of siplizumab effects on memory and regulatory T cells. This table comes from immunoSEQ multiplex PCR, and its TCRdb copy is limited to in-frame clones, with some not included. The sample has 60,000 or so clones; 85% to 95% are singletons. Overall study results and limits: Sequences that were alloreactive and traceable to unstimulated CD4+ memory cells were significantly reduced by siplizumab. About 75-97% of proliferating CD4+ or CD8+ clones had no assignable naive or memory phenotype.

The CDR3 sequence is 16 residues long. Deletions cut 5 bases from V and 8 bases from J, with 24 bases between. Per the germline V gene, CDR1 is SEHNR and CDR2 is FQNEAQ (reference sequence). Concerning this clone: Its antigen remains unknown.

Sequenced material: CD8+ T cells sorted from blood. The clonotype comes from a human donor in good health. The chain combines TRBV7-9 with TRBJ1-2; D may be TRBD1 (6 bases). Written as DNA, the CDR3 is TGTGCCAGCAGCCACACCAATGACAGGTCAAGCAAAGGCTACACCTTC. This gives the protein CASSHTNDRSSKGYTF.